Below are 32 T cell receptor beta chains sequenced from a single sample in a study of T-cell reconstitution after alpha-beta-depleted transplantation in children. For TCRbeta, the library was prepared with unique molecular identifiers. MiXCR, run by TCRdb on the PCR reads, gives a single entry per CDR3 protein. The sample shows 450,000 to 700,000 distinct CDR3 sequences, 20% to 30% of them seen only once. The sample in question was PBMCs, obtained before TCRalphabeta/CD19-depleted stem cell transplant. The receptors were sampled from a boy under three years old with Wiskott-Aldrich syndrome, due to receive a stem cell transplant.

This clonotype has a handful of counts. V gene TRBV28 combines with J gene TRBJ1-2; 8 positions agree with TRBD1. Germline CDR1 reads MDHEN; CDR2 reads SYDVKM. Trimming removed 8 bases from V and 8 bases from J; junction bases left unmatched: 4. This CDR3 comprises 11 residues. CDR3 coding DNA: TGTGCCAGCGGGACAGGATCCGGCTACACCTTC. This translates into CASGTGSGYTF.

V usage is TRBV5-5 and J usage is TRBJ2-1; D not resolved. There are 11 residues in the CDR3. Deletions cut 0 bases from V and 10 bases from J, with 5 bases between. The V gene's germline CDR1 is SGHKS and CDR2 YYEKEE (reference sequence). CDR3 sequence (DNA): TGTGCCAGCAGCTTGGCCCAGGAGCAGTTCTTC. Protein product: CASSLAQEQFF.

This clonotype was seen more than once but under ten times. The chain employs TRBV28 and TRBJ1-4; D gene ambiguous. Germline CDR1 and CDR2: MDHEN and SYDVKM. With 2 bases removed from V and 7 bases from J, the gap between germline ends came to 8 bases. The CDR3 totals 13 residues. As DNA, the CDR3 is TGTGCCAGCAGTTTACTGGGGAGTGAAAAACTGTTTTTT. Protein product: CASSLLGSEKLFF.

The rearrangement uses TRBV5-1 and TRBJ2-2; D is uncertain. The CDR3 length is 16 residues. V was shortened by 3 bases and J by 6 bases, with 18 bases between the two germline ends. Germline assignment: CDR1 SGHRS and CDR2 YFSETQ. The CDR3 DNA is TGCGCCAGCAGCTCAGCAAGGGTGGGCGATTCCGGGGAGCTGTTTTTT. Translation gives CASSSARVGDSGELFF. Combining the CDR3 with reference TRBV5-1 and TRBJ2-2 gives the whole variable domain KAGVTQTPRYLIKTRGQQVTLSCSPISGHRSVSWYQQTPGQGLQFLFEYFSETQRNKGNFPGRFSGRQFSNSRSEMNVSTLELGDSALYLCASSSARVGDSGELFFGEGSRLTVL.

The chain couples TRBV20-1 to TRBJ2-7; 12 nucleotides match TRBD2. With V trimmed by 2 bases and J by 3 bases, 2 bases remained unmatched. CDR1 DFQATT and CDR2 SNEGSKA come from the germline V gene (reference sequence). The CDR3 totals 14 residues. The CDR3 DNA follows: TGCAGTGCTAGACCGACTAGCGGGAGCTACGAGCAGTACTTC. Translating gives CSARPTSGSYEQYF.

V usage is TRBV20-1 and J usage is TRBJ2-1; TRBD2 agrees at 14 bases. Germline CDR1 DFQATT, CDR2 SNEGSKA (reference sequence). There are 15 residues in the CDR3. Trimming removed 6 bases from V and 6 bases from J; junction bases left unmatched: 7. The CDR3 loop is CSAPGLAGVGNEQFF. CDR3 bases: TGCAGTGCCCCGGGACTAGCGGGAGTCGGCAATGAGCAGTTCTTC.

The V and J genes are TRBV27 and TRBJ2-1; D not certain. The V gene lost 6 bases and the J gene lost 0 bases, with 12 bases spanning the gap. The CDR3 is 15 residues long. Germline V lookup: CDR1 MNHEY, CDR2 SMNVEV (reference sequence). CDR3 sequence: CASRSSRLSYNEQFF. The CDR3 DNA reads as TGTGCCAGCAGGTCGTCGCGCCTCTCCTACAATGAGCAGTTCTTC.

This clonotype has just a few counts. The J gene is TRBJ2-2, the V gene TRBV20-1; 7 bases are a match to TRBD2. The germline V gene has CDR1 DFQATT and CDR2 SNEGSKA (reference sequence). The CDR3 is 13 amino acids. V trimming: 7 bases; J trimming: 5 bases; junction bases outside the gene matches: 7. Written as DNA, the CDR3 is TGCAGTGGCGTTCGGCGGGAGACCGGGGAGCTGTTTTTT. Protein sequence: CSGVRRETGELFF.

The chain has TRBV19 and TRBJ1-5; weak D call: TRBD1 (5 bases). This CDR3 has 12 amino acids. V lost 8 bases and J 4 bases, leaving 9 bases between the germline ends. Germline lookup yields CDR1 LNHDA and CDR2 SQIVND (reference sequence). Written as DNA, the CDR3 is TGTGCCAGTGATCGACAGAATCAGCCCCAGCATTTT. This translates into CASDRQNQPQHF.

This clonotype came up a few times. DNA of the CDR3: TGTGCCAGCAGAAACAGGGGGACAGATACGCAGTATTTT. Translating gives CASRNRGTDTQYF. V and J are TRBV6-6 and TRBJ2-3, with 8 bases aligning to TRBD1. In germline, CDR1 is MNHNY, CDR2 SVGAGI (reference sequence). V shed 6 bases and J 3 bases; nucleotides not matched to a gene: 2. CDR3 length: 13 residues.

This clonotype was counted only a few times. The V gene is TRBV5-1, the J gene TRBJ1-2; TRBD1 agrees at 7 bases. Germline V lookup: CDR1 SGHRS, CDR2 YFSETQ. The CDR3 runs 15 residues. V lost 0 bases and J lost 4; bases outside the gene matches: 6. CDR3 nucleotides: TGCGCCAGCAGCTTGGAGAGAACAGGGGTCTATGGCTACACCTTC. This codes for CASSLERTGVYGYTF.

This chain links TRBV12-3 or TRBV12-4 with TRBJ2-5; D is undetermined. V gave up 2 bases and J gave up 5 bases, with 9 bases separating them. The CDR3 covers 13 residues. The CDR3 protein is CASSLKYGETQYF. The CDR3 region has the DNA TGTGCCAGCAGTTTAAAATATGGGGAGACCCAGTACTTC.

This clonotype was seen only a few times. CDR3 region: CAWRTVGSNMNTEAFF. In DNA form, the CDR3 reads TGTGCCTGGAGAACGGTAGGTTCCAACATGAACACTGAAGCTTTCTTT. The chain has TRBV30 and TRBJ1-1; D gene ambiguous. CDR1 is GTSNPN, CDR2 SVGIG, per germline (reference sequence). Trimming took 3 bases from V and 0 from J, leaving 17 bases between them. This CDR3 comprises 16 residues.

This clonotype was seen a handful of times. The CDR3 sequence: CSARDMTSALPLSEAFF. CDR3 coding DNA: TGCAGTGCTAGAGATATGACCTCGGCCCTACCGTTATCTGAAGCTTTCTTT. The J gene is TRBJ1-1, the V gene TRBV20-1; D uncertain. The CDR3 totals 17 residues. Trimming left V 0 bases short and J 6 bases short, with 23 bases between. Germline CDR1 reads DFQATT; CDR2 reads SNEGSKA (reference sequence).

In this sample, this clonotype turned up a few times. The J gene is TRBJ2-6, the V gene TRBV5-1; 7 bases align to TRBD2. Germline values: CDR1 SGHRS, CDR2 YFSETQ. V shed 2 bases and J 0 bases; nucleotides not matched to a gene: 8. This CDR3 is 18 amino acids long. DNA of the CDR3: TGCGCCAGCAGCTTCATGGCGGGAGTGTTCTCTGGGGCCAACGTCCTGACTTTC. It is translated as CASSFMAGVFSGANVLTF. The variable domain in full, completed from reference TRBV5-1 and TRBJ2-6, reads KAGVTQTPRYLIKTRGQQVTLSCSPISGHRSVSWYQQTPGQGLQFLFEYFSETQRNKGNFPGRFSGRQFSNSRSEMNVSTLELGDSALYLCASSFMAGVFSGANVLTFGAGSRLTVL.

The V gene is TRBV21-1, the J gene TRBJ2-1; TRBD1, the table's D call, lacks a check against the DNA. TRBV21-1 is a recognized pseudogene. The CDR3 is 19 residues long. DNA of the CDR3: TGTGCCAGCAGCAAAGCCCAGGGGCAACAGGAGAAATCCACAAATGAGCAGTTCTTC. Amino acids: CASSKAQGQQEKSTNEQFF.

This clonotype was counted only a few times. V gene TRBV12-3 or TRBV12-4 combines with J gene TRBJ2-5; 16 bases fit TRBD2. Trimming cost V 5 bases and J 4 bases; bases outside gene matches: 10. The CDR3 totals 18 residues. CDR3 residues: CASSPGTSGRAVRETQYF. CDR3 DNA: TGTGCCAGCAGTCCCGGGACTAGCGGGAGGGCTGTGCGAGAGACCCAGTACTTC.

This clonotype showed up just a few times. The chain has TRBV20-1 and TRBJ1-1; D unresolved. Trimming left V 6 bases short and J 4 bases short, with 18 bases between. CDR3 length: 14 amino acids. Germline V gene lookup returns CDR1 DFQATT and CDR2 SNEGSKA (reference sequence). This chain's CDR3 is CSAQVPGVGTEAFF. The CDR3 DNA reads TGCAGTGCCCAAGTCCCGGGAGTAGGCACTGAAGCTTTCTTT.

This clonotype turned up a few times. The chain employs TRBV24-1 and TRBJ2-5, with no clear D. Per the germline V gene, CDR1 is KGHDR and CDR2 is SFDVKD. The CDR3 contains 12 residues. V lost 5 bases to trimming and J lost 4 bases, with 7 bases between them. The CDR3 here is CATSGYGETQYF. CDR3 sequence (DNA): TGTGCCACCAGTGGGTACGGAGAGACCCAGTACTTC.

This clonotype was found a few times. The chain is built from TRBV6-1 and TRBJ2-1; TRBD1 aligns across 9 bases. Germline V gene sequence: CDR1 MNHNS, CDR2 SASEGT. This CDR3 has 14 residues. The V segment lost 6 bases and the J segment 8 bases; nucleotides outside the gene matches: 8. CDR3 DNA sequence: TGTGCCAGCAGATCGGGACAGGGATTACATGAGCAGTTCTTC. Protein: CASRSGQGLHEQFF.

This clonotype was recorded a few times. The chain has TRBV12-3 or TRBV12-4 and TRBJ2-2; no clear D. V gave up 4 bases and J gave up 9 bases, with 6 bases separating them. CDR3 size: 11 residues. The DNA of the CDR3 is TGTGCCAGCAGTTCCCTCCGGGAGCTGTTTTTT. Translated, it gives CASSSLRELFF.

This clonotype was counted only a few times. The V and J genes are TRBV21-1 and TRBJ2-7; TRBD2, as called in the table, went unchecked against the DNA. TRBV21-1 is classified as a pseudogene. The CDR3 is 15 amino acids. CDR3 nucleotide sequence: TGTGCCAGCAGCAAAGGTCCTAGCGGGATCTACGAGCAGTACTTC. Encoded protein: CASSKGPSGIYEQYF.

A few counts support this clonotype. The V and J genes are TRBV5-1 and TRBJ2-3; TRBD2 aligns across 12 bases. Germline V gene data show CDR1 as SGHRS and CDR2 as YFSETQ. Trimming removed 5 bases from V and 6 bases from J; junction bases left unmatched: 7. The CDR3 is 15 residues long. CDR3 region: CASRQLAGGSDTQYF. The CDR3 region has the DNA TGCGCCAGCAGGCAACTAGCGGGAGGCTCTGATACGCAGTATTTT.

This chain joins TRBV9 and TRBJ2-7; 11 bases agree with TRBD2. CDR3 length: 16 residues. Germline CDR1 is SGDLS and CDR2 is YYNGEE. After removal of 1 base from V and 1 base from J, the junction contained 4 bases not matched to a gene. CDR3 amino acids: CASSVSLAGGSYEQYF. The CDR3 DNA follows: TGTGCCAGCAGCGTAAGTCTAGCGGGGGGATCCTACGAGCAGTACTTC.

The chain links TRBV30 to TRBJ2-6, with D possibly TRBD1 on 6 matching bases. Per germline, CDR1 GTSNPN and CDR2 SVGIG (reference sequence). Trimming removed 3 bases at V and 4 bases at J, with 10 bases between. The length of the CDR3 is 14 residues. CDR3 in amino acids: CAWRAGVGANVLTF. CDR3 DNA sequence: TGTGCCTGGAGGGCAGGGGTAGGGGCCAACGTCCTGACTTTC. Full variable domain (missing parts from reference TRBV30 and TRBJ2-6): SQTIHQWPATLVQPVGSPLSLECTVEGTSNPNLYWYRQAAGRGLQLLFYSVGIGQISSEVPQNLSASRPQDRQFILSSKKLLLSDSGFYLCAWRAGVGANVLTFGAGSRLTVL.

The chain couples TRBV29-1 to TRBJ2-3; 7 bases line up with TRBD1. With 7 bases clipped from V and 4 bases from J, the junction kept 11 bases outside the gene matches. The germline gives CDR1 SQVTM, CDR2 ANQGSEA. CDR3 length: 14 amino acids. In nucleotides, the CDR3 is TGCAGCGGCGTAAAGGGGGCGCCCCCAGATACGCAGTATTTT. Amino acid sequence: CSGVKGAPPDTQYF.

This clonotype appeared a few times. The CDR3 DNA sequence: TGCAGTGCTAGAGCGACTAGCGGGAAGGAGACCCAGTACTTC. Translated: CSARATSGKETQYF. The chain carries TRBV20-1 and TRBJ2-5; 11 nucleotides line up with TRBD2. CDR1 is DFQATT and CDR2 is SNEGSKA in the germline V gene (reference sequence). The CDR3 loop spans 14 amino acids. Losses at the gene ends were 1 base for V and 5 bases for J; bases not matched to a gene: 3.

This clonotype was detected a few times. The gene calls are TRBV7-6 and TRBJ2-1; 8 nucleotides line up with TRBD2. CDR1 and CDR2 (germline): SGHVS, FNYEAQ. Trimming cost V 5 bases and J 1 base; bases outside gene matches: 4. The CDR3 has 15 residues. CDR3 protein: CASSIPGGSYNEQFF. CDR3 coding DNA: TGTGCCAGCAGCATCCCGGGAGGGTCCTACAATGAGCAGTTCTTC.

V is TRBV5-4 and J is TRBJ1-4; D not resolved. V was clipped by 1 base and J by 3 bases, with 4 bases between them. Per germline, CDR1 SGHNT and CDR2 YYREEE (reference sequence). The CDR3 spans 13 residues. CDR3: CASSLPANEKLFF. The CDR3 coding sequence is TGTGCCAGCAGCTTGCCAGCTAATGAAAAACTGTTTTTT.

The CDR3, as DNA: TGCAGTGCTAGAGTAACAGGGGGCAATCAGCCCCAGCATTTT. It translates to CSARVTGGNQPQHF. The J gene is TRBJ1-5, the V gene TRBV20-1, with TRBD1 matching over 7 bases. V shed 1 base, J shed 2 bases, and the junction held 2 bases outside the gene matches. Germline V gene sequence: CDR1 DFQATT, CDR2 SNEGSKA (reference sequence). The CDR3 spans 14 residues.

V is TRBV6-1 and J is TRBJ1-3; a possible D gene is TRBD1 (5 bases). The CDR3 is made up of 15 amino acids. Trimming removed 8 bases at V and 0 bases at J, with 14 bases between. Germline CDR1 and CDR2: MNHNS and SASEGT. The CDR3 reads CASSRDWSSGNTIYF. In DNA, the CDR3 is TGTGCCAGCTCCCGGGACTGGAGCTCTGGAAACACCATATATTTT.

This clonotype was detected only a few times. The rearrangement links TRBV5-6 to TRBJ2-1; D possibly corresponds to TRBD1 (5 bases). CDR1 is SGHDT and CDR2 is YYEEEE in the germline V gene. V lost 2 bases and J lost 9, with 9 bases in between. The CDR3 loop spans 12 amino acids. The CDR3 region is CASSFGRGEQFF. The CDR3, as DNA: TGTGCCAGCAGCTTTGGAAGGGGTGAGCAGTTCTTC.